One and the same sample provided the 15 T cell receptor beta chains below, sequenced in a study of T-cell reconstitution after alpha-beta-depleted transplantation in children. Unique molecular identifiers were incorporated when the TCRbeta library was constructed. TCRdb re-called the PCR reads through MiXCR, storing one row per CDR3 protein. The sample lists approximately 520,000 distinct CDR3 sequences; about 31% were seen once. Sequenced here: PBMCs from the stem cell graft donor, sampled from the stem cell graft. All receptors come from a human donor who donated a stem cell graft to a child with aplastic anemia.

This clonotype was detected only a few times. The V and J genes are TRBV7-2 and TRBJ2-1, with 7 bases matching TRBD1. The CDR3 has 14 residues. Germline CDR1 and CDR2: SGHTA and FQGNSA. V trimming: 0 bases; J trimming: 5 bases; junction bases outside the gene matches: 1. The DNA of the CDR3 is TGTGCCAGCAGCTTAGCGGACAGGAACAATGAGCAGTTCTTC. This translates into CASSLADRNNEQFF.

This clonotype occurred once. The rearrangement uses TRBV7-7 and TRBJ2-1, with 7 bases lining up with TRBD2. The CDR3 is made up of 16 amino acids. In germline, CDR1 is SSHAT, CDR2 FNYEAQ (reference sequence). V was pared by 0 bases and J by 5 bases, with 7 bases of the junction left unmatched. CDR3 coding DNA: TGTGCCAGCAGCTTAGCGGCTGGCGGGAGTAACAATGAGCAGTTCTTC. Protein: CASSLAAGGSNNEQFF.

This clonotype was seen a handful of times. V gene TRBV10-3 combines with J gene TRBJ2-7; 9 bases are shared with TRBD2. V shed 4 bases and J 0 bases; nucleotides not matched to a gene: 4. CDR3 length equals 15 residues. Germline V gene data show CDR1 as ENHRY and CDR2 as SYGVKD. CDR3: CAISASGVSSYEQYF. CDR3 in DNA: TGTGCCATCAGTGCTAGCGGGGTTAGCTCCTACGAGCAGTACTTC.

This rearrangement joins TRBV7-6 to TRBJ1-1, with a weak D call TRBD1 (6 bases). Trimming cost V 6 bases and J 8 bases, with 10 bases left between them. The CDR3 is 11 amino acids. In germline, CDR1 is SGHVS, CDR2 FNYEAQ. The CDR3 DNA reads TGTGCCAGCAGAACAGGGTCGGAAGCTTTCTTT. This gives the protein CASRTGSEAFF.

V and J are TRBV7-6 and TRBJ2-3; no clear D. The CDR3 totals 9 residues. Looked up from germline, CDR1 is SGHVS and CDR2 is FNYEAQ. V was cut by 3 bases and J by 14 bases, with 6 bases left in between. The CDR3 DNA follows: TGTGCCAGCAGCTTTTTAGGGTATTTT. This gives the protein CASSFLGYF.

The rearrangement uses TRBV5-1 and TRBJ1-1; D gene unclear. The CDR3 spans 13 residues. The V and J ends lost 7 bases and 7 bases respectively, with 17 bases between them. Germline CDR1 SGHRS, CDR2 YFSETQ. The CDR3 spells CASRAADRVEAFF. The CDR3 DNA sequence: TGCGCCAGCCGCGCGGCGGATAGGGTTGAAGCTTTCTTT.

This clonotype was counted between two and nine times. The J gene is TRBJ1-5, the V gene TRBV27; D gene ambiguous. The CDR3 loop spans 13 amino acids. Germline CDR1 and CDR2: MNHEY and SMNVEV (reference sequence). Between the trimmed V and J ends, which lost 2 bases and 7 bases, there was a span of 9 bases. Here the CDR3 DNA reads TGTGCCAGCAGTTTACGGGGAAGCCAGCCCCAGCATTTT. Its translation: CASSLRGSQPQHF.

This clonotype came up many times. The genes are TRBV28 and TRBJ2-5, with D perhaps matching TRBD2 (5 bases). The CDR3 covers 14 residues. The V gene's germline CDR1 is MDHEN and CDR2 SYDVKM. Trimming shortened V by 6 bases and J by 2 bases, and 13 bases separated the two germline ends. The DNA of the CDR3 is TGTGCCAGCAGAAAGGGAGTTCGGCAAGAGACCCAGTACTTC. Its protein is CASRKGVRQETQYF.

The chain links TRBV29-1 to TRBJ2-7; 7 bases are a match to TRBD2. The CDR3 contains 13 residues. V shed 7 bases and J 6 bases; nucleotides not matched to a gene: 12. The germline CDR1 and CDR2 sequences are SQVTM and ANQGSEA. The DNA of the CDR3 is TGCAGCGGCTGCCCGGGGGGAACGGGCGAGCAGTACTTC. Translated: CSGCPGGTGEQYF.

CDR3 nucleotides: TGCAGCGTGACAGGGAGCACTGAAGCTTTCTTT. Protein: CSVTGSTEAFF. The rearrangement uses TRBV29-1 and TRBJ1-1; TRBD1 agrees at 7 bases. From germline, CDR1 is SQVTM and CDR2 ANQGSEA. The CDR3 is 11 residues long. The ends lost 6 bases at V and 4 bases at J; junction bases unmatched: 2.

The rearrangement uses TRBV18 and TRBJ1-1; D may be TRBD1 (5 bases). V dropped 0 bases and J dropped 3 bases, with 8 bases sitting between them. The CDR3 runs to 14 residues. Germline lookup yields CDR1 KGHSH and CDR2 LQKENI. CDR3: CASSPPPGDTEAFF. CDR3 nucleotide sequence: TGTGCCAGCTCACCACCACCGGGGGACACTGAAGCTTTCTTT.

J is TRBJ1-1 and V is TRBV6-2 or TRBV6-3; 9 bases match TRBD1. Looked up from germline, CDR1 is MNHEY and CDR2 is SVGEGT. This CDR3 is built from 15 residues. The trim removed 1 base at V and 3 bases at J, leaving 3 bases unmatched. The CDR3 bases are TGTGCCAGCAGTTACTGGGACAGGGTGTACACTGAAGCTTTCTTT. Encoded protein: CASSYWDRVYTEAFF.

This clonotype was counted only a few times. The chain links TRBV29-1 to TRBJ1-1, with D unresolved. CDR1 SQVTM and CDR2 ANQGSEA come from the germline V gene. V was trimmed by 7 bases and J by 5 bases, leaving 14 bases between them. CDR3 size: 12 residues. In DNA form, the CDR3 reads TGCAGCGGTAGGGCAATTGGAACTGAAGCTTTCTTT. Amino acids: CSGRAIGTEAFF.

The rearrangement links TRBV5-1 to TRBJ2-2, with 10 bases that match TRBD1. J lost 4 bases, V lost 0 bases, and 6 bases had no gene match. This CDR3 contains 17 residues. Germline values: CDR1 SGHRS, CDR2 YFSETQ. CDR3 residues: CASSLVGTGVFTGELFF. The CDR3 region has the DNA TGCGCCAGCAGCTTGGTAGGGACAGGGGTCTTCACCGGGGAGCTGTTTTTT.

This clonotype has more than one count but fewer than ten. The chain has TRBV15 and TRBJ1-1, with unresolved D. This CDR3 has 12 amino acids. Trimming took 7 bases from V and 5 from J, leaving 11 bases between them. Germline assignment: CDR1 LNHNV and CDR2 YYDKDF (reference sequence). CDR3 region: CATTQDRTEAFF. CDR3 bases: TGTGCCACCACCCAGGATCGAACTGAAGCTTTCTTT.